This TCR beta chain was identified during a study of cytomegalovirus exposure and HLA in healthy donors. This clone was recorded a few times. Its specificity is not known. PCR employed 60 Vbeta and 13 Jbeta primers. TCRdb keeps only in-frame clones here, not all; method: immunoSEQ multiplex PCR. Of 200,000 or so clones listed, roughly 80% are singletons. Per germline, CDR1 SGHVS and CDR2 FQNEAQ. With 5 bases clipped from V and 4 bases from J, the junction kept 7 bases outside the gene matches. The CDR3 spans 14 residues. Overall study findings and caveats: Indistinguishable V segments, including TRBV6-2 and TRBV6-3, were excluded.

This rearrangement joins TRBV7-8 to TRBJ1-2; TRBD1 agrees at 7 bases. The receptor was derived from a woman aged 30 to 39 in good health and CMV-seropositive. Sequenced: PBMCs. CDR3 region: CASSIGTAAYGYTF. CDR3 DNA sequence: TGTGCCAGCAGCATCGGGACAGCGGCCTATGGCTACACCTTC.